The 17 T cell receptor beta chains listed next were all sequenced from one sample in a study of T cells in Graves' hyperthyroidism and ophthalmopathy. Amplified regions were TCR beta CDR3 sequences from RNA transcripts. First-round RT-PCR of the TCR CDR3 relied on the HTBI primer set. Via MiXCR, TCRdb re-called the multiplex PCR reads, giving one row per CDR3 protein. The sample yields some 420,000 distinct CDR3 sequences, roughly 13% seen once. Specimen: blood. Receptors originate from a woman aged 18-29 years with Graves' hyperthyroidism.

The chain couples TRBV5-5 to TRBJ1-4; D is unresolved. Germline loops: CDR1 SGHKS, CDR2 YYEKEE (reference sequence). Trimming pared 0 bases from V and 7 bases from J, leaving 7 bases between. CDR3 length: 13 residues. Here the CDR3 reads CASSLAPGEKLFF. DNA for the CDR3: TGTGCCAGCAGCTTGGCCCCCGGTGAAAAACTGTTTTTT. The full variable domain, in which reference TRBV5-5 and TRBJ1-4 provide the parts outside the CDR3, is DAGVTQSPTHLIKTRGQQVTLRCSPISGHKSVSWYQQVLGQGPQFIFQYYEKEERGRGNFPDRFSARQFPNYSSELNVNALLLGDSALYLCASSLAPGEKLFFGSGTQLSVL.

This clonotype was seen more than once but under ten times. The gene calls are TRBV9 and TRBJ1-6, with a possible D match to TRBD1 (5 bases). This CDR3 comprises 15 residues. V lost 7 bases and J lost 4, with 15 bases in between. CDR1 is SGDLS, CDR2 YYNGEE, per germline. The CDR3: CASSEGQQYNSPLHF. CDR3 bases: TGTGCCAGCTCGGAGGGGCAGCAATATAATTCACCCCTCCACTTT. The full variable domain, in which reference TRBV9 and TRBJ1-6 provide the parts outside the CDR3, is DSGVTQTPKHLITATGQRVTLRCSPRSGDLSVYWYQQSLDQGLQFLIQYYNGEERAKGNILERFSAQQFPDLHSELNLSSLELGDSALYFCASSEGQQYNSPLHFGNGTRLTVT.

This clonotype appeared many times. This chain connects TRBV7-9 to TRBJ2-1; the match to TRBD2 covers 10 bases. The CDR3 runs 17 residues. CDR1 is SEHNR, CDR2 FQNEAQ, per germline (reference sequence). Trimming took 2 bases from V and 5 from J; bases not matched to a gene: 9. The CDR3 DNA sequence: TGTGCCAGCAGCTTACGGGCTAGCGGGAGAAGGGACAATGAGCAGTTCTTC. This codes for CASSLRASGRRDNEQFF.

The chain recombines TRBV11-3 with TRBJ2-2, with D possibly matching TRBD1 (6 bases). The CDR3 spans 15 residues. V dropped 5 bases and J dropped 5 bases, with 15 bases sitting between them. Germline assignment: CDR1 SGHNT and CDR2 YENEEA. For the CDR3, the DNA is TGTGCCAGCAGCCGCGCAGGGGTAGGGACCGGGGAGCTGTTTTTT. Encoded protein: CASSRAGVGTGELFF.

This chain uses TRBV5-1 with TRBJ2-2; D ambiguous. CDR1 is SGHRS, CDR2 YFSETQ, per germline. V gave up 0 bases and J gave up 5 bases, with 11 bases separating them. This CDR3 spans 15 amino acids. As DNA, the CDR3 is TGCGCCAGCAGCTTGGCCATTCACGGGACCGGGGAGCTGTTTTTT. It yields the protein CASSLAIHGTGELFF.

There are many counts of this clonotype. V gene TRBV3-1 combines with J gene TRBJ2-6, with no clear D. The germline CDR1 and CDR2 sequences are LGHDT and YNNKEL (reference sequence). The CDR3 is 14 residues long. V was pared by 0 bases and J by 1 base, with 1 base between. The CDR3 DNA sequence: TGTGCCAGCAGCCAAGATTCTGGGGCCAACGTCCTGACTTTC. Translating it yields CASSQDSGANVLTF.

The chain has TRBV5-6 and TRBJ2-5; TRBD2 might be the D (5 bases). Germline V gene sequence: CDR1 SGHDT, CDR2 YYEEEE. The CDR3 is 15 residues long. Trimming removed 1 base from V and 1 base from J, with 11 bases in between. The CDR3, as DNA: TGTGCCAGCAGCTTGTCTTCCGGGATCCAAGAGACCCAGTACTTC. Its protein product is CASSLSSGIQETQYF.

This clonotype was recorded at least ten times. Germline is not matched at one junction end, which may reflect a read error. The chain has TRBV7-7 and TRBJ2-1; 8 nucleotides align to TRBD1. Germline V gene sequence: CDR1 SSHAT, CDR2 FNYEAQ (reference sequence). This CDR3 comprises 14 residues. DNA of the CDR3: TGTGCTAGCAGCTTAGGCCAGGGGGCCAATGAGCAGTTCTTC. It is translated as CASSLGQGANEQFF.

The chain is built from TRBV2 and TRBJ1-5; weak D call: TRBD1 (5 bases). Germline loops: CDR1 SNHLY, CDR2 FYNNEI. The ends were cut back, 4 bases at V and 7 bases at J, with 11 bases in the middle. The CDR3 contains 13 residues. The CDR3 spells CASSAGERQPQHF. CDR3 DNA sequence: TGTGCCAGCAGTGCGGGGGAGAGGCAGCCCCAGCATTTT. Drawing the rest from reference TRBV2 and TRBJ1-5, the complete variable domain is EPEVTQTPSHQVTQMGQEVILRCVPISNHLYFYWYRQILGQKVEFLVSFYNNEISEKSEIFDDQFSVERPDGSNFTLKIRSTKLEDSAMYFCASSAGERQPQHFGDGTRLSIL.

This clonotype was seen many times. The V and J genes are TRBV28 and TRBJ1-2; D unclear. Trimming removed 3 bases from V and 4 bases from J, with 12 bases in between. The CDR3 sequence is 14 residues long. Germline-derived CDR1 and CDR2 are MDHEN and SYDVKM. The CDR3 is CASSFFTEGYGYTF. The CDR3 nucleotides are TGTGCCAGCAGTTTTTTCACGGAAGGCTATGGCTACACCTTC.

The CDR3 coding sequence is TGTGCCAGCAGGGCAGGAATTGGCAATCAGCCCCAGCATTTT. It yields the protein CASRAGIGNQPQHF. The chain recombines TRBV12-3 or TRBV12-4 with TRBJ1-5; D remains unclear. V gave up 6 bases and J gave up 2 bases, with 11 bases separating them. This CDR3 has 14 residues.

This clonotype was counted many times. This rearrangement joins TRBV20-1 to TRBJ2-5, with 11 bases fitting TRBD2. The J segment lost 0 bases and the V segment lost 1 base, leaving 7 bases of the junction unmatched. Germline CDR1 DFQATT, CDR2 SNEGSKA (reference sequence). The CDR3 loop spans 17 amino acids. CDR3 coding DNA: TGCAGTGCTAGAGCCGGACTAGCGGGTCCCAACCAAGAGACCCAGTACTTC. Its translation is CSARAGLAGPNQETQYF.

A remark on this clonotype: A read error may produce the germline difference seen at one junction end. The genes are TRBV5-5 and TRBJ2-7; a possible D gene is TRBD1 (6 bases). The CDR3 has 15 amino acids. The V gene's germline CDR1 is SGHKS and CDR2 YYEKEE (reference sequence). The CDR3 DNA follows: TGCGCCAGCAGCCTCACAACTAGAGGGGGCTACGAGCAGTACTTC. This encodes CASSLTTRGGYEQYF.

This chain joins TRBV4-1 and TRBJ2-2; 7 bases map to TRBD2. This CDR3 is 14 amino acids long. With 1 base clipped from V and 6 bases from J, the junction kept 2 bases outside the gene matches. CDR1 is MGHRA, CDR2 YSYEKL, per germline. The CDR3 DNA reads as TGCGCCAGCAGCCAAGGGGGGGGGTCCGGGGAGCTGTTTTTT. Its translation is CASSQGGGSGELFF.

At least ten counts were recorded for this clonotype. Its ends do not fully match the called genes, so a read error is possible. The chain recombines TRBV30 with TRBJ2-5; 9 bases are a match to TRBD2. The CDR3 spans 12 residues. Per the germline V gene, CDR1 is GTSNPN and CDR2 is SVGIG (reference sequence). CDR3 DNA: TGTGCCTGGAGCCCCTCCCCGGGACTAGCCAACTTC. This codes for CAWSPSPGLANF.

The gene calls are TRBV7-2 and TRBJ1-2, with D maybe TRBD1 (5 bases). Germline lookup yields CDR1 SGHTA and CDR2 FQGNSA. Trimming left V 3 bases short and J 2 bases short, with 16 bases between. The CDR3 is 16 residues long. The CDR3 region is CASSLNPLGQNYGYTF. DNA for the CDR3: TGTGCCAGCAGCTTGAATCCTCTGGGGCAGAACTATGGCTACACCTTC. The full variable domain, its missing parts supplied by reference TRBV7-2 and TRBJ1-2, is GAGVSQSPSNKVTEKGKDVELRCDPISGHTALYWYRQSLGQGLEFLIYFQGNSAPDKSGLPSDRFSAERTGGSVSTLTIQRTQQEDSAVYLCASSLNPLGQNYGYTFGSGTRLTVV.

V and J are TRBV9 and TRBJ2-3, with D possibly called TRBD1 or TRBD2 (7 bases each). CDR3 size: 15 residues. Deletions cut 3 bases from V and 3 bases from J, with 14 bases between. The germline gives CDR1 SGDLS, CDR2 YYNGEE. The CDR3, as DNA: TGTGCCAGCAGCGCCCCAGGGGGGGAGACAGATACGCAGTATTTT. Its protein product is CASSAPGGETDTQYF. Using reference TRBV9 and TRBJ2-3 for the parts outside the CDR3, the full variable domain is DSGVTQTPKHLITATGQRVTLRCSPRSGDLSVYWYQQSLDQGLQFLIQYYNGEERAKGNILERFSAQQFPDLHSELNLSSLELGDSALYFCASSAPGGETDTQYFGPGTRLTVL.